A selection of T cell receptor beta chains follows, all from one sample in a study of T cell repertoires in cytomegalovirus infection. TCRdb independently ran MiXCR on the reads; one entry per CDR3 protein. The sample lists 300,000 or so distinct CDR3 sequences, approximately 10% occurring once. Sequenced: PBMCs. The source of these receptors is a human donor in good health (CMV status not recorded). Some clones in this sample may be carry-over from other donors' samples. The CDR3 runs from the conserved cysteine through the conserved F or W. A D gene is named only where the DNA matches it firmly. The size of a clone is reported for some rows only, either as once, few or many, or as a class for expanded clones.

abundance: many; j_gene: TRBJ1-1; d_gene: -; len: 15; v_gene: TRBV7-9; CDR3nt: TGTGCCAGCAGCTTACTCAGGGAGGGGGACACTGAAGCTTTCTTT; CDR3aa: CASSLLREGDTEAFF
abundance: many; j_gene: TRBJ2-5; d_gene: TRBD1; len: 15; v_gene: TRBV25-1; CDR3nt: TGTGCCAGCAGTGACTTACAGGGGGCGGGGGAGACCCAGTACTTC; CDR3aa: CASSDLQGAGETQYF
abundance: -; j_gene: TRBJ2-3; d_gene: TRBD1; len: 15; v_gene: TRBV20-1; CDR3nt: TGCAGTGCTAGAGAGTACAGACAGGGGATAGATACGCAGTATTTT; CDR3aa: CSAREYRQGIDTQYF
abundance: many; j_gene: TRBJ2-1; d_gene: -; len: 15; v_gene: TRBV20-1; CDR3nt: TGCAGTGCTAGGCGAGGGCAGGTGGGCTACAATGAGCAGTTCTTC; CDR3aa: CSARRGQVGYNEQFF
abundance: many; j_gene: TRBJ1-5; d_gene: -; len: 15; v_gene: TRBV20-1; CDR3nt: TGCAGTGCTAGCGCCCTCGGACAGAACTATCAGCCCCAGCATTTT; CDR3aa: CSASALGQNYQPQHF
abundance: many; j_gene: TRBJ2-1; d_gene: TRBD2; len: 17; v_gene: TRBV28; CDR3nt: TGTGCCAGCAGTTTGCTCCCCGAAACTAGCGGGGGGGCTAGCGGACTCTTC; CDR3aa: CASSLLPETSGGASGLF
abundance: many; j_gene: TRBJ1-2; d_gene: -; len: 15; v_gene: TRBV7-2; CDR3nt: TGTGCCAGCAGCTTAATCCAGGACAGTGCTTATGGCTACACCTTC; CDR3aa: CASSLIQDSAYGYTF
abundance: many; j_gene: TRBJ2-5; d_gene: -; len: 14; v_gene: TRBV12-3/TRBV12-4; CDR3nt: TGTGCCAGCACCGGGCAGGGGTCCCGGGAGACCCAGTACTTC; CDR3aa: CASTGQGSRETQYF
abundance: many; j_gene: TRBJ1-1; d_gene: -; len: 14; v_gene: TRBV6-2/TRBV6-3; CDR3nt: TGTGCCAGCAGTTACCCTACAGGGAACACTGAAGCTTTCTTT; CDR3aa: CASSYPTGNTEAFF
abundance: few; j_gene: TRBJ2-7; d_gene: TRBD1; len: 14; v_gene: TRBV2; CDR3nt: TGTGCCACCGTGGGGGACAGTGAGGCCTACGAGCAGTACTTC; CDR3aa: CATVGDSEAYEQYF
abundance: many; j_gene: TRBJ2-5; d_gene: TRBD1; len: 21; v_gene: TRBV14; CDR3nt: TGTGCCAGCAGCCAAACTCCCCGGGACAGGGGGTTTAGAGGGCCCAGAGAGACCCAGTACTTC; CDR3aa: CASSQTPRDRGFRGPRETQYF
abundance: many; j_gene: TRBJ1-1; d_gene: -; len: 16; v_gene: TRBV7-9; CDR3nt: TGTGCCAGCAGCTTAGCGGAAGAACGGGAGAACACTGAAGCTTTCTTT; CDR3aa: CASSLAEERENTEAFF
abundance: many; j_gene: TRBJ1-2; d_gene: TRBD1; len: 14; v_gene: TRBV6-5; CDR3nt: TGTGCCAGCAGTTACATTGGGACAGCGAATGGCTACACCTTC; CDR3aa: CASSYIGTANGYTF
abundance: -; j_gene: TRBJ2-5; d_gene: -; len: 16; v_gene: TRBV5-1; CDR3nt: TGCGCCAGCAGCTTCCGCCCTTCGGGGGACCAAGAGACCCAGTACTTC; CDR3aa: CASSFRPSGDQETQYF
abundance: many; j_gene: TRBJ1-1; d_gene: -; len: 14; v_gene: TRBV20-1; CDR3nt: TGCAGTGCTAGAGACCAGGGTACGAACACTGAAGCTTTCTTT; CDR3aa: CSARDQGTNTEAFF
abundance: many; j_gene: TRBJ1-2; d_gene: TRBD1; len: 17; v_gene: TRBV19; CDR3nt: TGTGCCAGTAGTATTCCTGACAGGGCGGACTTAAACTATGGCTACACCTTC; CDR3aa: CASSIPDRADLNYGYTF
abundance: many; j_gene: TRBJ1-1; d_gene: -; len: 13; v_gene: TRBV20-1; CDR3nt: TGCAGTGCTGGTAATTCGATGAACACTGAAGCTTTCTTT; CDR3aa: CSAGNSMNTEAFF
abundance: many; j_gene: TRBJ2-3; d_gene: -; len: 13; v_gene: TRBV19; CDR3nt: TGTGCCAGTACGGAGGGTGGCACAGATACGCAGTATTTT; CDR3aa: CASTEGGTDTQYF
abundance: -; j_gene: TRBJ2-5; d_gene: -; len: 16; v_gene: TRBV6-5; CDR3nt: TGTGCCAGTAGTATGTTCGAGCGGTCTCGTCAAGAGACCCAGTACTTC; CDR3aa: CASSMFERSRQETQYF
abundance: many; j_gene: TRBJ2-3; d_gene: -; len: 15; v_gene: TRBV7-2; CDR3nt: TGTGCCAGCAGCTTATTGGGGCAGCGCACAGATACGCAGTATTTT; CDR3aa: CASSLLGQRTDTQYF
abundance: many; j_gene: TRBJ1-1; d_gene: -; len: 13; v_gene: TRBV29-1; CDR3nt: TGCAGCGTTGATGGGGACATGAACACTGAAGCTTTCTTT; CDR3aa: CSVDGDMNTEAFF
abundance: -; j_gene: TRBJ1-5; d_gene: -; len: 16; v_gene: TRBV4-2; CDR3nt: TGTGCCAGCAGCCAAGAGGATACAGCGGTGGGTCAGCCCCAGCATTTT; CDR3aa: CASSQEDTAVGQPQHF
abundance: -; j_gene: TRBJ2-5; d_gene: -; len: 11; v_gene: TRBV20-1; CDR3nt: TGCAGTCCACAGGGAGAAGAGACCCAGTACTTC; CDR3aa: CSPQGEETQYF
abundance: once; j_gene: TRBJ2-4; d_gene: TRBD2; len: 19; v_gene: TRBV4-3; CDR3nt: TGCGCCAGCAGCCAAGAGGTAGCGGGGGGCCACGGGGCCAAAAACATTCAGTACTTC; CDR3aa: CASSQEVAGGHGAKNIQYF
abundance: -; j_gene: TRBJ1-2; d_gene: TRBD1; len: 17; v_gene: TRBV5-1; CDR3nt: TGCGCCAGCAGCTTGGGGACAGGGTCCCGAGATAACTATGGCTACACCTTC; CDR3aa: CASSLGTGSRDNYGYTF
abundance: few; j_gene: TRBJ1-6; d_gene: TRBD1; len: 16; v_gene: TRBV19; CDR3nt: TGTGCCAGCACCGGGACAGGGAGTGATAGGGGGAAGGCCCTCCACTTT; CDR3aa: CASTGTGSDRGKALHF
abundance: many; j_gene: TRBJ1-1; d_gene: -; len: 14; v_gene: TRBV28; CDR3nt: TGTGCCAGCAGTTGGACAGCCCTGAACACTGAAGCTTTCTTT; CDR3aa: CASSWTALNTEAFF
abundance: many; j_gene: TRBJ2-5; d_gene: TRBD2; len: 13; v_gene: TRBV7-2; CDR3nt: TGTGCCAGCACCCGACTAGCGGAAGAGACCCAGTACTTC; CDR3aa: CASTRLAEETQYF
abundance: many; j_gene: TRBJ1-5; d_gene: -; len: 13; v_gene: TRBV27; CDR3nt: TGTGCCAGCAGTTTTGAGGAGAATCAGCCCCAGCATTTT; CDR3aa: CASSFEENQPQHF
abundance: -; j_gene: TRBJ1-1; d_gene: TRBD1; len: 14; v_gene: TRBV20-1; CDR3nt: TGCAGTGCTGGCAGGACAGGGGGGCCCACTGAAGCTTTCTTT; CDR3aa: CSAGRTGGPTEAFF
abundance: -; j_gene: TRBJ2-5; d_gene: TRBD1; len: 16; v_gene: TRBV5-6; CDR3nt: TGTGCCAGCAGCTTGAGGACAGGGGCGGGACAAGAGACCCAGTACTTC; CDR3aa: CASSLRTGAGQETQYF
abundance: many; j_gene: TRBJ1-2; d_gene: -; len: 17; v_gene: TRBV20-1; CDR3nt: TGCAGTGCCAGAGGGGGGGACTGGGAGATTCAGGCCTATGGCTACACCTTC; CDR3aa: CSARGGDWEIQAYGYTF
abundance: many; j_gene: TRBJ2-7; d_gene: TRBD2; len: 18; v_gene: TRBV4-2; CDR3nt: TGTGCCAGCAGCCAAGTACGGATTGAAGCGGGGGGCACCTACGAGCAGTACTTC; CDR3aa: CASSQVRIEAGGTYEQYF
abundance: many; j_gene: TRBJ2-6; d_gene: -; len: 18; v_gene: TRBV19; CDR3nt: TGTGCCAGTAGCCGGGGGGGACAGGGACGCTCTGGGGCCAACGTCCTGACTTTC; CDR3aa: CASSRGGQGRSGANVLTF
abundance: many; j_gene: TRBJ2-5; d_gene: TRBD1; len: 15; v_gene: TRBV7-2; CDR3nt: TGTGCCAGCAGCTTACCCCGGGACAGGGGGGAGACCCAGTACTTC; CDR3aa: CASSLPRDRGETQYF
abundance: -; j_gene: TRBJ2-1; d_gene: -; len: 14; v_gene: TRBV20-1; CDR3nt: TGCAGTGCTAGAGGGAATACAGGGTGGTATGAGCAGTTCTTC; CDR3aa: CSARGNTGWYEQFF
abundance: many; j_gene: TRBJ1-6; d_gene: -; len: 15; v_gene: TRBV12-3/TRBV12-4; CDR3nt: TGTGCCAGCAGTTTTGGGACGGCCTCACATTCACCCCTCCACTTT; CDR3aa: CASSFGTASHSPLHF
abundance: many; j_gene: TRBJ1-2; d_gene: -; len: 12; v_gene: TRBV25-1; CDR3nt: TGTGCCAGCAGTGAATACTCCGCTGGCTACACCTTC; CDR3aa: CASSEYSAGYTF
abundance: many; j_gene: TRBJ2-2; d_gene: -; len: 16; v_gene: TRBV12-3/TRBV12-4; CDR3nt: TGTGCCAGCAGTAAAAAGACTACCCTTAACACCGGGGAGCTGTTTTTT; CDR3aa: CASSKKTTLNTGELFF
abundance: many; j_gene: TRBJ2-3; d_gene: TRBD2; len: 13; v_gene: TRBV20-1; CDR3nt: TGCAGTGCTAGCGGGGGGATTACAGATACGCAGTATTTT; CDR3aa: CSASGGITDTQYF
abundance: many; j_gene: TRBJ2-4; d_gene: TRBD1; len: 12; v_gene: TRBV6-1; CDR3nt: TGTGCCAGTCGGGACAGGGTGAACATTCAGTACTTC; CDR3aa: CASRDRVNIQYF
abundance: few; j_gene: TRBJ2-7; d_gene: -; len: 14; v_gene: TRBV6-8; CDR3nt: TGTGCCAGCACCCAGGGGTGGGTCTTCTACGAGCAGTACTTC; CDR3aa: CASTQGWVFYEQYF
abundance: many; j_gene: TRBJ2-3; d_gene: -; len: 13; v_gene: TRBV15; CDR3nt: TGTGCCACCAGCAGAGATAGAGGAGATACGCAGTATTTT; CDR3aa: CATSRDRGDTQYF
abundance: -; j_gene: TRBJ2-5; d_gene: -; len: 14; v_gene: TRBV3-1; CDR3nt: TGTGCCAGCAGCCGCCAGGGGGGGGGCGAGACCCAGTACTTC; CDR3aa: CASSRQGGGETQYF
abundance: many; j_gene: TRBJ2-5; d_gene: TRBD2; len: 15; v_gene: TRBV20-1; CDR3nt: TGCAGTGCTAGAGACCCACTAGCGGGGGCAGAGACCCAGTACTTC; CDR3aa: CSARDPLAGAETQYF
abundance: -; j_gene: TRBJ1-4; d_gene: -; len: 14; v_gene: TRBV2; CDR3nt: TGTGCCAGCAGGAGGCCTGCAACTAATGAAAAACTGTTTTTT; CDR3aa: CASRRPATNEKLFF
abundance: few; j_gene: TRBJ2-7; d_gene: TRBD1; len: 13; v_gene: TRBV5-4; CDR3nt: TGTGCCAGCAGATGGGGACAGGGGGACGAGCAGTACTTC; CDR3aa: CASRWGQGDEQYF
abundance: many; j_gene: TRBJ2-3; d_gene: -; len: 13; v_gene: TRBV20-1; CDR3nt: TGCAGTGCTAGGGCCGGGTTTGATGTGTTCCAGTATTTT; CDR3aa: CSARAGFDVFQYF
abundance: many; j_gene: TRBJ2-3; d_gene: -; len: 14; v_gene: TRBV7-2; CDR3nt: TGTGCCAGCAGCCCGACTAGAGGGACAGATACGCAGTATTTT; CDR3aa: CASSPTRGTDTQYF
abundance: many; j_gene: TRBJ1-2; d_gene: -; len: 14; v_gene: TRBV7-3; CDR3nt: TGTGCCAGCAGCTTCGGCCCGGTGAACTATGGCTACACCTTC; CDR3aa: CASSFGPVNYGYTF
abundance: few; j_gene: TRBJ2-5; d_gene: -; len: 14; v_gene: TRBV5-1; CDR3nt: TGCGCCAGCAGCTTGGCCCCCCTGCGGGAGACCCAGTACTTC; CDR3aa: CASSLAPLRETQYF
abundance: -; j_gene: TRBJ2-3; d_gene: -; len: 12; v_gene: TRBV6-6; CDR3nt: TGTGCCAGCAGTAAGGGCACAGATACGCAGTATTTT; CDR3aa: CASSKGTDTQYF
abundance: many; j_gene: TRBJ2-1; d_gene: -; len: 13; v_gene: TRBV11-3; CDR3nt: TGTGCCAGCAGCCTCGGGGAACGGAATGAGCAGTTCTTC; CDR3aa: CASSLGERNEQFF